The 20 T cell receptor beta chains below all came from one sample that was sequenced in a study of T cells after yellow fever vaccination. TCRdb independently ran MiXCR on the 5' RACE reads; one entry per CDR3 protein. Of hundreds of thousands of distinct CDR3 sequences in the sample, roughly a fifth were seen once. Source: PBMCs, taken 21 days after the first yellow fever vaccination. The receptors originated from a man aged 18 to 29 who received the YFV17D yellow fever vaccine.

The rearrangement joins TRBV20-1 to TRBJ1-2; weak D call: TRBD1 (5 bases). The CDR3 has 11 amino acids. Trimming took off 7 bases at V and 2 bases at J, with 8 bases between the two ends. Looked up from germline, CDR1 is DFQATT and CDR2 is SNEGSKA (reference sequence). The CDR3 spells CSVRENYGYTF. DNA of the CDR3: TGCAGTGTCAGGGAAAACTATGGCTACACCTTC.

This sequence joins TRBV10-3 and TRBJ1-1; D gene ambiguous. Between the trimmed V and J ends, which lost 6 bases and 2 bases, there was a span of 10 bases. The germline V gene has CDR1 ENHRY and CDR2 SYGVKD. The CDR3 runs to 13 residues. Here the CDR3 reads CAIRVTANTEAFF. The CDR3 DNA sequence: TGTGCCATCAGAGTGACTGCAAACACTGAAGCTTTCTTT.

This clonotype was counted a few times. The chain has TRBV12-3 or TRBV12-4 and TRBJ2-7, with D possibly being TRBD1 (8 bases). The CDR3 runs to 13 residues. V was clipped by 4 bases and J by 6 bases, with 13 bases between them. The CDR3 coding sequence is TGTGCCAGCAGTTCACAGGGGGGGGGCGAGCAGTACGTC. Translating gives CASSSQGGGEQYV.

The V and J genes are TRBV7-9 and TRBJ1-2, with 8 bases aligning to TRBD1. CDR1 SEHNR and CDR2 FQNEAQ come from the germline V gene (reference sequence). CDR3 length equals 13 residues. Trimming took 4 bases from V and 6 from J; bases not matched to a gene: 4. CDR3 region: CASSSSTGDGYTF. DNA of the CDR3: TGTGCCAGCAGCTCCTCGACAGGGGATGGCTACACCTTC.

As for this clonotype: The junction departs from germline at one end; a sequencing error may be responsible. This CDR3 reads CTGIMYNGQFF. CDR3 in DNA: TGCACAGGGATTATGTACAATGGGCAGTTCTTC. This chain links TRBV29-1 with TRBJ2-1; tentative D call: TRBD1 (5 bases). Germline V lookup: CDR1 SQVTM, CDR2 ANQGSEA. This CDR3 region has 11 residues.

There are a few counts of this clonotype. The chain has TRBV19 and TRBJ2-3; no definite D call. CDR1 is LNHDA and CDR2 is SQIVND in the germline V gene (reference sequence). Deletions cut 0 bases from V and 4 bases from J, with 14 bases between. The CDR3 covers 16 residues. CDR3 protein: CASSIDTVSRPDTQYF. The DNA of the CDR3 is TGTGCCAGTAGTATAGATACGGTCTCCAGGCCAGATACGCAGTATTTT.

This clonotype was observed many times. The gene calls are TRBV5-1 and TRBJ2-7; 10 bases are shared with TRBD1. Germline CDR1 and CDR2: SGHRS and YFSETQ. This CDR3 spans 14 amino acids. J gave up 5 bases and V 4 bases, and 6 bases lay outside the gene matches. The DNA of the CDR3 is TGCGCCAGCAGCAAGACAGGGGGCTTCAACGAGCAGTACTTC. Translating gives CASSKTGGFNEQYF.

This chain connects TRBV15 to TRBJ1-1; tentatively, D is TRBD1 (6 bases). The length of the CDR3 is 14 residues. Trimming took 4 bases from V and 3 from J, leaving 12 bases between them. Per germline, CDR1 LNHNV and CDR2 YYDKDF (reference sequence). CDR3 amino acids: CATSMGARDTEAFF. CDR3 nucleotide sequence: TGTGCCACCAGCATGGGGGCGCGGGACACTGAAGCTTTCTTT.

J is TRBJ1-1 and V is TRBV10-3; no firm D call. The V and J ends lost 5 bases and 3 bases respectively, with 13 bases between them. The CDR3 consists of 14 residues. Germline loops: CDR1 ENHRY, CDR2 SYGVKD. This CDR3 reads CAISPRQADTEAFF. As DNA, the CDR3 is TGTGCCATCAGTCCGCGCCAGGCGGACACTGAAGCTTTCTTT.

The rearrangement uses TRBV19 and TRBJ1-1; maybe TRBD1 (6 bases). The CDR3 consists of 14 residues. V dropped 5 bases and J dropped 6 bases, with 16 bases sitting between them. CDR1 and CDR2 from the germline V gene are LNHDA and SQIVND (reference sequence). For the CDR3, the DNA is TGTGCCAGTAGTCCTGTTGGGGGCGAGGCTGAAGCTTTCTTT. Translating it yields CASSPVGGEAEAFF.

This clonotype was seen only a few times. The rearrangement links TRBV10-3 to TRBJ2-7, with D hard to call. Germline V gene sequence: CDR1 ENHRY, CDR2 SYGVKD. The CDR3 is made up of 15 amino acids. Trimming removed 0 bases at V and 2 bases at J, with 11 bases between. The DNA for the CDR3 is TGTGCCATCAGTGAGTCGGGGTATGGGGCCTACGAGCAGTACGTC. This codes for CAISESGYGAYEQYV.

This clonotype has just a few counts. The chain carries TRBV3-1 and TRBJ2-1, with 11 bases aligning to TRBD2. CDR1 is LGHDT and CDR2 is YNNKEL in the germline V gene (reference sequence). The V segment lost 3 bases and the J segment 5 bases; nucleotides outside the gene matches: 6. CDR3 length equals 16 residues. This CDR3 is CASSQASGGWDNEQFF. The CDR3 DNA reads TGTGCCAGCAGCCAGGCTAGCGGGGGGTGGGACAATGAGCAGTTCTTC.

This clonotype appeared a few times. The V gene is TRBV20-1, the J gene TRBJ2-7; TRBD1 or TRBD2 may be the D gene (5 bases each). Trimming cost V 5 bases and J 5 bases, with 10 bases left between them. There are 11 residues in the CDR3. Germline CDR1 DFQATT, CDR2 SNEGSKA (reference sequence). This chain's CDR3 is CSASRGDEQYV. DNA for the CDR3: TGCAGTGCTTCTAGAGGGGACGAGCAGTACGTC.

This chain joins TRBV5-6 and TRBJ2-1; tentatively, D is TRBD1 or TRBD2 (6 bases each). Germline CDR1 SGHDT, CDR2 YYEEEE. V lost 6 bases to trimming and J lost 0 bases, with 16 bases between them. CDR3 length equals 16 residues. CDR3 residues: CASKTGAHYSYNEQFF. The CDR3 DNA is TGTGCCAGCAAAACGGGGGCCCATTACTCCTACAATGAGCAGTTCTTC.

The rearrangement joins TRBV20-1 to TRBJ2-5; 13 bases agree with TRBD2. The CDR3 consists of 16 residues. CDR1 is DFQATT, CDR2 SNEGSKA, per germline (reference sequence). Trimming cost V 3 bases and J 2 bases; bases outside gene matches: 6. CDR3 in DNA: TGCAGTGCTAGCCCCGGACTAGCGGGGGTACAAGAGACCCAGTACTTC. This gives the protein CSASPGLAGVQETQYF.

This chain joins TRBV20-1 and TRBJ2-2, with 8 positions matching TRBD1. The CDR3 runs to 15 residues. Trimming took 5 bases from V and 3 from J; bases not matched to a gene: 8. Germline CDR1 reads DFQATT; CDR2 reads SNEGSKA (reference sequence). The DNA for the CDR3 is TGCAGTGCTTTGACGGGACAGGAAGACACCGGGGAGCTGTTTTTT. This encodes CSALTGQEDTGELFF.

Regarding this clonotype: Since a much larger clone is just one base distant, this may be a read error. The chain uses TRBV5-1 and TRBJ2-3; 9 nucleotides align to TRBD2. The CDR3 runs 16 residues. Germline CDR1 is SGHRS and CDR2 is YFSETQ. The V and J ends lost 2 bases and 1 base, in that order; junction bases with no gene match: 5. CDR3: CASSFVQRGGTDTQYF. Here the CDR3 DNA reads TGCGCCAGCAGCTTCGTCCAGCGGGGGGGCACAGATACGCAGTATTTT.

The chain has TRBV29-1 and TRBJ1-2, with D tentatively TRBD1 (5 bases). Germline CDR1 reads SQVTM; CDR2 reads ANQGSEA. This CDR3 contains 17 residues. The germline V and J ends were trimmed by 3 bases and 7 bases, with 27 bases remaining between them. In DNA form, the CDR3 reads TGCAGCGTTGAGGTGGTCTCTCCGGACAACCGGGGGTCTGGCTACACCTTC. Protein: CSVEVVSPDNRGSGYTF.

This clonotype showed up just a few times. The chain links TRBV30 to TRBJ2-3; TRBD2 might be the D (6 bases). CDR1 and CDR2 (germline): GTSNPN, SVGIG (reference sequence). V gave up 2 bases and J gave up 2 bases, with 14 bases separating them. The CDR3 spans 15 residues. This CDR3 reads CAWSPSRGPTDTQYF. The CDR3 DNA sequence: TGTGCCTGGAGTCCCTCGCGGGGTCCCACAGATACGCAGTATTTT.

A single count supports this clonotype. V usage is TRBV3-1 and J usage is TRBJ2-5, with 7 nucleotides matching TRBD1. CDR3 size: 15 residues. Germline V gene lookup returns CDR1 LGHDT and CDR2 YNNKEL (reference sequence). Germline trimming cut 4 bases from V and 2 bases from J; bases unmatched to any gene: 7. CDR3 protein: CASSPFSGGQETQYF. Here the CDR3 DNA reads TGTGCCAGCAGCCCCTTCTCAGGGGGACAAGAGACCCAGTACTTC.